This is a list of T cell receptor beta chains from one sample in a study of T-cell memory formation after mild COVID-19. TCRdb reprocessed the 5' RACE reads with MiXCR, giving one entry per CDR3 protein. The data show some 100,000 distinct CDR3 sequences, 11% seen once. Sequences were obtained from PBMCs or a T cell subset sorted from them (not recorded which). The receptors come from a young man who had mild COVID-19 (a few samples of this study predate the infection). Cell type and time point are not known. CDR3s include the opening cysteine and the closing phenylalanine or tryptophan. The D gene is left open where the match is weak. Expanded clones are given a class, and other clones once, few, many or no size at all.

TRBV18	TRBJ2-1	13	.	many	CASSPPQNNEQFF	TGTGCCAGCTCACCACCCCAGAACAATGAGCAGTTCTTC
TRBV15	TRBJ1-4	15	.	.	CATSRDQERDEKLFF	TGTGCCACCAGCAGAGATCAGGAGAGGGATGAAAAACTGTTTTTT
TRBV28	TRBJ2-3	15	TRBD1	few	CASIRGDREADTQYF	TGTGCCAGCATCCGAGGGGACAGGGAGGCAGATACGCAGTATTTT
TRBV3-1	TRBJ2-7	15	.	many	CASSQGGWTGYEQYF	TGTGCCAGCAGCCAAGGGGGTTGGACCGGCTACGAGCAGTACTTC
TRBV27	TRBJ2-6	19	TRBD1	few	CASSPLPRQYRDSGTVLTF	TGTGCCAGCAGCCCCCTCCCTCGACAATACAGGGACAGTGGGACCGTCCTGACTTTC
TRBV7-2	TRBJ2-1	16	.	many	CASSLAPGRGYNEQFF	TGTGCCAGCAGCTTAGCCCCGGGACGGGGGTACAATGAGCAGTTCTTC
TRBV12-3/TRBV12-4	TRBJ2-5	14	.	few	CASSLRSGRETQYF	TGTGCCAGCAGTTTGCGTAGTGGGCGGGAGACCCAGTACTTC
TRBV13	TRBJ1-1	15	.	few	CASSARGSGNTEAFF	TGTGCCAGCAGCGCCAGGGGATCCGGGAACACTGAAGCTTTCTTT
TRBV20-1	TRBJ1-2	14	.	few	CSAALMGQVYGYTF	TGCAGTGCAGCCCTTATGGGTCAGGTCTATGGCTACACCTTC
TRBV9	TRBJ2-1	15	.	.	CASSVSYPSYNEQFF	TGTGCCAGCAGCGTATCCTACCCTTCCTACAATGAGCAGTTCTTC
TRBV7-2	TRBJ2-1	14	TRBD1	.	CASSWDRNYNEQFF	TGTGCCAGCAGCTGGGACAGGAATTACAATGAGCAGTTCTTC
TRBV27	TRBJ2-5	14	TRBD2	few	CASSLLADQETQYF	TGTGCCAGCAGCTTACTAGCGGATCAAGAGACCCAGTACTTC
TRBV18	TRBJ2-2	18	.	.	CASSPPFTRTDYTGELFF	TGTGCCAGCTCACCGCCTTTCACCCGGACAGACTACACCGGGGAGCTGTTTTTT
TRBV5-1	TRBJ2-7	13	.	.	CSSSFRESYEQYF	TGCTCCAGCAGCTTCCGGGAATCCTACGAGCAGTACTTC
TRBV5-1	TRBJ2-7	14	TRBD1	few	CASSPTTGGEEQYF	TGCGCCAGCAGCCCCACGACAGGGGGCGAGGAGCAGTACTTC
TRBV7-2	TRBJ2-7	12	.	many	CASKSGGLEQYF	TGTGCCAGCAAATCCGGGGGTTTGGAGCAGTACTTC
TRBV12-3/TRBV12-4	TRBJ2-7	13	TRBD2	.	CASSPLGGYEQYF	TGTGCCAGCAGTCCTCTGGGGGGGTACGAGCAGTACTTC
TRBV3-1	TRBJ1-1	17	.	few	CASSRDSEVGERAEAFF	TGTGCCAGCAGCCGGGATTCGGAGGTTGGGGAACGCGCTGAAGCTTTCTTT
TRBV7-8	TRBJ1-2	13	.	few	CASSKQGNYGYTF	TGTGCCAGCAGCAAACAGGGAAACTATGGCTACACCTTC
TRBV2	TRBJ2-7	14	TRBD1	.	CASSGTGGFYEQYF	TGTGCCAGCAGCGGGACAGGGGGCTTCTACGAGCAGTACTTC
TRBV5-1	TRBJ2-5	14	.	many	CASSAKGGPETQYF	TGCGCCAGCAGCGCGAAGGGGGGGCCGGAGACCCAGTACTTC
TRBV29-1	TRBJ2-6	15	.	.	CSVQGGFSGANVLTF	TGCAGCGTTCAGGGGGGATTCTCTGGGGCCAACGTCCTGACTTTC
TRBV3-1	TRBJ2-3	16	TRBD2	.	CASSPTSGGATDTQYF	TGTGCCAGCAGCCCTACTAGCGGGGGGGCCACAGATACGCAGTATTTT
TRBV5-6	TRBJ2-5	14	.	few	CVSSLGVGEETQYF	TGTGTCAGCAGCTTAGGGGTAGGTGAAGAGACCCAGTACTTC
TRBV7-9	TRBJ2-1	14	.	.	CASSQTGGHNEQFF	TGTGCCAGCAGCCAGACAGGAGGGCACAATGAGCAGTTCTTC
TRBV4-2	TRBJ1-4	13	.	.	CASSQEWPSGVFF	TGTGCCAGCAGCCAAGAATGGCCCTCGGGGGTGTTTTTT
TRBV6-5	TRBJ2-1	15	TRBD2	few	CASSYGTSSHNEQFF	TGTGCCAGCAGTTACGGGACTAGCTCTCACAATGAGCAGTTCTTC
TRBV7-9	TRBJ2-1	15	TRBD1	.	CASSLGDRGRNEQFF	TGTGCCAGCAGCTTAGGGGACAGGGGCCGCAATGAGCAGTTCTTC
TRBV29-1	TRBJ2-2	13	.	.	CSVLPANTGELFF	TGCAGCGTTCTGCCAGCGAACACCGGGGAGCTGTTTTTT
TRBV11-2	TRBJ1-1	14	.	few	CASSLGSGVGEAFF	TGTGCCAGCAGCTTAGGCTCTGGGGTTGGGGAAGCTTTCTTT
TRBV5-6	TRBJ2-3	15	.	many	CASSLPRGLTDTQYF	TGTGCCAGCAGCCTGCCCCGCGGGCTCACAGATACGCAGTATTTT
TRBV9	TRBJ2-3	17	.	many	CASSARGRGKGSDTQYF	TGTGCCAGCAGCGCGAGGGGGAGGGGTAAGGGATCAGATACGCAGTATTTT
TRBV27	TRBJ2-6	16	.	.	CASSALGLSGANVLTF	TGTGCCAGCAGTGCTCTAGGGCTCTCTGGGGCCAACGTCCTGACTTTC
TRBV27	TRBJ1-1	13	.	few	CASSHRPNTEAFF	TGTGCCAGCAGTCACAGACCGAACACTGAAGCTTTCTTT
TRBV5-1	TRBJ2-3	15	.	few	CASRSVGRYTDTQYF	TGCGCCAGCAGATCTGTGGGAAGATACACAGATACGCAGTATTTT
TRBV6-2/TRBV6-3	TRBJ2-7	11	.	.	CASRQTYEQYF	TGTGCCAGCAGACAGACTTACGAGCAGTACTTC
TRBV12-3/TRBV12-4	TRBJ1-6	14	TRBD1	.	CASREQGSGSPLHF	TGTGCCAGCAGGGAACAGGGGTCGGGTTCACCCCTCCACTTT
TRBV7-9	TRBJ1-3	14	.	few	CASSLAAQGNTIYF	TGTGCCAGCAGCTTAGCCGCCCAGGGGAACACCATATATTTT
TRBV7-9	TRBJ1-3	15	.	many	CASSSLEETVDTIYF	TGTGCCAGCAGCTCGTTGGAAGAGACAGTGGACACCATATATTTT
TRBV12-3/TRBV12-4	TRBJ2-1	15	TRBD2	few	CASSETSGVFNEQFF	TGTGCCAGCAGTGAGACTAGCGGGGTCTTCAATGAGCAGTTCTTC
TRBV29-1	TRBJ2-5	11	.	few	CSGQGWETQYF	TGCAGCGGTCAGGGGTGGGAGACCCAGTACTTC
TRBV7-9	TRBJ2-1	14	.	.	CASSSTDGDNEQFF	TGTGCCAGCAGCTCAACTGACGGGGACAATGAGCAGTTCTTC
TRBV4-1	TRBJ1-1	16	.	.	CASSQGWIGMNTEAFF	TGCGCCAGCAGCCAAGGATGGATAGGTATGAACACTGAAGCTTTCTTT
TRBV7-2	TRBJ2-1	15	.	.	CASSLGAGNYNEQFF	TGTGCCAGCAGCTTAGGGGCGGGAAACTACAATGAGCAGTTCTTC
TRBV5-1	TRBJ2-1	13	.	few	CASSLEARNEQFF	TGCGCCAGCAGCTTGGAGGCGCGCAATGAGCAGTTCTTC
TRBV19	TRBJ2-1	14	.	many	CASSTIRQINEQFF	TGTGCCAGTAGTACCATAAGACAGATCAATGAGCAGTTCTTC
TRBV15	TRBJ1-1	17	.	.	CATSPRINRDMNTEAFF	TGTGCCACCAGCCCAAGGATTAACAGGGACATGAACACTGAAGCTTTCTTT
TRBV20-1	TRBJ2-3	18	TRBD1	few	CSARDLAVGQGLTDTQYF	TGCAGTGCTAGAGACCTCGCGGTGGGACAGGGTTTAACAGATACGCAGTATTTT
TRBV5-1	TRBJ1-3	14	.	few	CASSFRDPGNTIYF	TGCGCCAGCAGCTTCCGGGACCCTGGAAACACCATATATTTT
TRBV7-9	TRBJ2-3	18	TRBD1	.	CASSSSRSRDRGADTQYF	TGTGCCAGCAGCTCCTCAAGGTCCCGGGACAGGGGGGCAGATACGCAGTATTTT
TRBV12-3/TRBV12-4	TRBJ1-1	15	TRBD1	.	CASSSPGTGNTEAFF	TGTGCCAGCAGTTCCCCAGGGACAGGCAACACTGAAGCTTTCTTT
TRBV7-2	TRBJ1-1	14	.	few	CASSSLGGGTEAFF	TGTGCCAGCAGCTCCCTGGGGGGTGGGACTGAAGCTTTCTTT
TRBV7-9	TRBJ1-2	15	.	few	CASSLGTGLNYGYTF	TGTGCCAGCAGCCTCGGGACCGGATTGAACTATGGCTACACCTTC
TRBV20-1	TRBJ2-1	15	.	.	CSARGTPGKYNEQFF	TGCAGTGCTAGAGGAACCCCAGGGAAATACAATGAGCAGTTCTTC
TRBV6-4	TRBJ2-6	15	.	.	CASSEKSSGANVLTF	TGTGCCAGCAGTGAGAAAAGCTCTGGGGCCAACGTCCTGACTTTC
TRBV20-1	TRBJ2-1	13	TRBD2	few	CSARDYRRGEQFF	TGCAGTGCTAGGGACTATAGGCGGGGGGAGCAGTTCTTC
TRBV6-2/TRBV6-3	TRBJ2-1	14	.	.	CASSYPDLLDEQFF	TGTGCCAGCAGTTACCCGGACTTGTTGGATGAGCAGTTCTTC
TRBV6-5	TRBJ2-3	16	TRBD1	few	CASRRETGGGTDTQYF	TGTGCCAGCAGGAGGGAGACAGGGGGCGGCACAGATACGCAGTATTTT